The table lists the clone carrying this T cell receptor (beta chain) with a few counts. The antigen is undetermined. The data were taken from a study of blood T cells in healthy people across ages. Study-wide context: The template switching approach captured approximately one barcoded beta molecule for every two T cells. The study, taken as a whole, reports: Donor CMV status, an unknown factor, possibly confounded changes in expanded clonotypes.

Trimming shortened V by 0 bases and J by 0 bases, and 8 bases separated the two germline ends. This CDR3 is 15 amino acids long. In germline, CDR1 is SGDLS, CDR2 YYNGEE. PCR was performed a second time for roughly 6 to 12 cycles using a sample-barcoded 5' primer and a J-beta primer mix. Unique molecular identifiers of 12 random nucleotides labeled each cDNA. One entry per CDR3 protein results from TCRdb running MiXCR on the 5' RACE reads. The table has about 1,800,000 distinct CDR3 sequences, approximately 30% seen once. This clonotype was obtained from a woman in her 30s in good health. This chain joins TRBV9 and TRBJ2-3; D is unclear. The sequenced sample consisted of blood. The CDR3 DNA sequence: TGTGCCAGCAGCGTAGGGATTTCTAGCACAGATACGCAGTATTTT. Residues: CASSVGISSTDTQYF.